Listed below are T cell receptor beta chains from one sample, sequenced in a study of T cell repertoires in cytomegalovirus infection. TCRdb re-analysed the reads in MiXCR, keeping a single row per CDR3 protein. The data show some 46,000 distinct CDR3 sequences, with nearly 20% seen just once and about 48% held by the top ten. These receptors lack a known antigen. The sequences come from CD8+ T cells from cultured PBMCs, collected from culture after CMV antigen stimulation. The receptors were sampled from a human donor in good health (CMV status not recorded). Some clones in this sample may be carry-over from other donors' samples. Both conserved end residues are part of each CDR3. Each record gives: J gene, V gene, clone size, D gene, CDR3 protein, CDR3 DNA. D genes are given only for firm matches. Only part of the rows carry a size: once, few, many, or a class if the clone is expanded.

j_gene: TRBJ2-5
v_gene: TRBV4-3
abundance: many
d_gene: .
CDR3aa: CASSLGGLETQYF
CDR3nt: TGCGCCAGCAGCCTAGGGGGTTTAGAGACCCAGTACTTC

j_gene: TRBJ1-4
v_gene: TRBV4-1
abundance: .
d_gene: .
CDR3aa: CASSQDGGGRNEKLFF
CDR3nt: TGCGCCAGCAGCCAAGACGGGGGGGGGAGGAATGAAAAACTGTTTTTT

j_gene: TRBJ2-3
v_gene: TRBV7-8
abundance: many
d_gene: .
CDR3aa: CASRPDWAESTDTQYF
CDR3nt: TGTGCCAGCAGACCGGACTGGGCGGAGAGCACAGATACGCAGTATTTT

j_gene: TRBJ1-1
v_gene: TRBV10-3
abundance: .
d_gene: TRBD1
CDR3aa: CAIRKPTGQGRSDTEAFF
CDR3nt: TGTGCCATCAGGAAGCCTACGGGACAGGGAAGAAGTGACACTGAAGCTTTCTTT

j_gene: TRBJ1-1
v_gene: TRBV7-6
abundance: many
d_gene: .
CDR3aa: CASSSEPGDTEAFF
CDR3nt: TGTGCCAGCAGCTCGGAGCCCGGGGACACTGAAGCTTTCTTT

j_gene: TRBJ2-6
v_gene: TRBV7-9
abundance: few
d_gene: TRBD1
CDR3aa: CASSSQRGQGASGANVLTF
CDR3nt: TGTGCCAGCAGCTCCCAACGGGGACAGGGTGCTTCTGGGGCCAACGTCCTGACTTTC

j_gene: TRBJ1-1
v_gene: TRBV4-2
abundance: many
d_gene: TRBD1
CDR3aa: CASSQDLVTGGHTEAFF
CDR3nt: TGTGCCAGCAGCCAAGATCTTGTCACAGGGGGTCACACTGAAGCTTTCTTT

j_gene: TRBJ2-7
v_gene: TRBV4-1
abundance: many
d_gene: TRBD2
CDR3aa: CASRGRARDEQYF
CDR3nt: TGCGCCAGCAGGGGGAGGGCTAGAGACGAGCAGTACTTC

j_gene: TRBJ2-5
v_gene: TRBV27
abundance: few
d_gene: .
CDR3aa: CASSLWIGTQETQYF
CDR3nt: TGTGCCAGCAGTTTATGGATAGGGACTCAAGAGACCCAGTACTTC

j_gene: TRBJ1-1
v_gene: TRBV29-1
abundance: .
d_gene: TRBD1
CDR3aa: CSVEDREGMNTEAFF
CDR3nt: TGCAGCGTGGAGGACAGGGAGGGCATGAACACTGAAGCTTTCTTT

j_gene: TRBJ1-3
v_gene: TRBV4-3
abundance: .
d_gene: .
CDR3aa: CASSQDPGVSGNTIYF
CDR3nt: TGCGCCAGCAGCCAAGATCCCGGGGTGTCGGGAAACACCATATATTTT

j_gene: TRBJ2-3
v_gene: TRBV20-1
abundance: .
d_gene: .
CDR3aa: CSARSVMADTQYF
CDR3nt: TGCAGTGCTCGGAGCGTGATGGCAGATACGCAGTATTTT

j_gene: TRBJ1-1
v_gene: TRBV9
abundance: few
d_gene: .
CDR3aa: CASSPRLRSF
CDR3nt: TGTGCCAGCAGCCCCCGGTTGCGGAGCTTT

j_gene: TRBJ2-7
v_gene: TRBV19
abundance: .
d_gene: TRBD1
CDR3aa: CASRDRGSYEQYF
CDR3nt: TGTGCCAGCCGGGACAGGGGTTCCTACGAGCAGTACTTC

j_gene: TRBJ2-7
v_gene: TRBV7-9
abundance: .
d_gene: .
CDR3aa: CASSLAPVYEQYF
CDR3nt: TGTGCCAGCAGCTTAGCGCCGGTCTACGAGCAGTACTTC

j_gene: TRBJ2-2
v_gene: TRBV7-9
abundance: many
d_gene: TRBD2
CDR3aa: CASSLILAGANTGELFF
CDR3nt: TGTGCCAGCAGCTTAATTCTAGCGGGGGCCAACACCGGGGAGCTGTTTTTT

j_gene: TRBJ2-3
v_gene: TRBV20-1
abundance: few
d_gene: TRBD2
CDR3aa: CSASLLAGGLDTQYF
CDR3nt: TGCAGTGCTAGCCTACTAGCGGGGGGGCTGGATACGCAGTATTTT

j_gene: TRBJ1-2
v_gene: TRBV6-6
abundance: .
d_gene: .
CDR3aa: CASRIGQPNYGYTF
CDR3nt: TGTGCCAGCAGGATAGGACAGCCTAACTATGGCTACACCTTC

j_gene: TRBJ1-2
v_gene: TRBV6-5
abundance: .
d_gene: .
CDR3aa: CASSYSTSYGYTF
CDR3nt: TGTGCCAGCAGTTACTCGACATCCTATGGCTACACCTTC

j_gene: TRBJ1-5
v_gene: TRBV19
abundance: few
d_gene: TRBD1
CDR3aa: CASSPGGNQPQHF
CDR3nt: TGTGCCAGTAGTCCAGGGGGGAATCAGCCCCAGCATTTT

j_gene: TRBJ2-1
v_gene: TRBV7-9
abundance: many
d_gene: .
CDR3aa: CASSLPTGEYYNEQFF
CDR3nt: TGTGCCAGCAGCTTACCCACGGGCGAGTATTACAATGAGCAGTTCTTC

j_gene: TRBJ1-5
v_gene: TRBV27
abundance: many
d_gene: TRBD1
CDR3aa: CASSRTGLNQPQHF
CDR3nt: TGTGCCAGCAGTCGGACAGGCCTCAATCAGCCCCAGCATTTT

j_gene: TRBJ2-1
v_gene: TRBV12-3/TRBV12-4
abundance: few
d_gene: TRBD2
CDR3aa: CASSPSSGRFNEQFF
CDR3nt: TGTGCCAGCAGTCCGTCGAGCGGGAGGTTCAATGAGCAGTTCTTC

j_gene: TRBJ2-7
v_gene: TRBV11-3
abundance: .
d_gene: .
CDR3aa: CASSSRQNYEQYF
CDR3nt: TGTGCCAGCAGCTCAAGACAGAACTACGAGCAGTACTTC

j_gene: TRBJ1-1
v_gene: TRBV7-2
abundance: many
d_gene: .
CDR3aa: CASSPPGGATEAFF
CDR3nt: TGTGCCAGCAGCCCTCCTGGAGGAGCTACTGAAGCTTTCTTT

j_gene: TRBJ1-5
v_gene: TRBV6-2/TRBV6-3
abundance: few
d_gene: .
CDR3aa: CASSYPGRDYSNQPQHF
CDR3nt: TGTGCCAGCAGTTACCCAGGCAGAGATTATAGCAATCAGCCCCAGCATTTT

j_gene: TRBJ2-3
v_gene: TRBV7-9
abundance: many
d_gene: .
CDR3aa: CASSLDSSASDTQYF
CDR3nt: TGTGCCAGCAGCTTGGATTCTAGTGCATCAGATACGCAGTATTTT

j_gene: TRBJ2-7
v_gene: TRBV15
abundance: many
d_gene: TRBD2
CDR3aa: CATSPTQSGGAYEQYF
CDR3nt: TGTGCCACCAGCCCGACTCAGAGCGGGGGTGCCTACGAGCAGTACTTC

j_gene: TRBJ1-4
v_gene: TRBV7-9
abundance: many
d_gene: .
CDR3aa: CASSLEGREKLFF
CDR3nt: TGTGCCAGCAGCTTAGAGGGGCGAGAAAAACTGTTTTTT

j_gene: TRBJ1-4
v_gene: TRBV7-9
abundance: medium-sized
d_gene: TRBD1
CDR3aa: CASSYPRGTGNEKLFF
CDR3nt: TGTGCCAGCAGCTACCCCAGGGGGACTGGTAATGAAAAACTGTTTTTT

j_gene: TRBJ2-7
v_gene: TRBV6-5
abundance: .
d_gene: TRBD2
CDR3aa: CASSYGAGVQQYF
CDR3nt: TGTGCCAGCAGTTATGGGGCGGGAGTTCAGCAGTACTTC

j_gene: TRBJ2-5
v_gene: TRBV14
abundance: few
d_gene: .
CDR3aa: CASSQDIPGTLNQETQYF
CDR3nt: TGTGCCAGCAGCCAAGACATACCCGGGACTCTAAATCAAGAGACCCAGTACTTC

j_gene: TRBJ1-1
v_gene: TRBV4-3
abundance: few
d_gene: .
CDR3aa: CASSRGNTEAFF
CDR3nt: TGCGCCAGCAGCCGGGGGAACACTGAAGCTTTCTTT

j_gene: TRBJ2-1
v_gene: TRBV5-4
abundance: .
d_gene: TRBD2
CDR3aa: CASSLFGGNEQFF
CDR3nt: TGTGCCAGCAGCTTGTTCGGGGGGAATGAGCAGTTCTTC

j_gene: TRBJ2-3
v_gene: TRBV7-8
abundance: many
d_gene: .
CDR3aa: CASSLTGGTDTQYF
CDR3nt: TGTGCCAGCAGCTTAACGGGAGGCACAGATACGCAGTATTTT

j_gene: TRBJ1-5
v_gene: TRBV6-2/TRBV6-3
abundance: few
d_gene: .
CDR3aa: CASTKTGGEPQHF
CDR3nt: TGTGCCAGCACCAAGACAGGAGGGGAGCCCCAGCATTTT

j_gene: TRBJ2-7
v_gene: TRBV12-3/TRBV12-4
abundance: many
d_gene: .
CDR3aa: CASSSLYEQYF
CDR3nt: TGTGCCAGCAGTTCCTTATACGAGCAGTACTTC

j_gene: TRBJ1-5
v_gene: TRBV6-1
abundance: many
d_gene: TRBD1
CDR3aa: CASTKSPDRAQPQHF
CDR3nt: TGTGCCAGCACTAAAAGTCCCGACAGGGCTCAGCCCCAGCATTTT

j_gene: TRBJ2-7
v_gene: TRBV6-2/TRBV6-3
abundance: few
d_gene: .
CDR3aa: CASSYSSGNSYEQYF
CDR3nt: TGTGCCAGCAGTTACTCTAGCGGAAACTCCTACGAGCAGTACTTC

j_gene: TRBJ2-1
v_gene: TRBV7-6
abundance: many
d_gene: .
CDR3aa: CASSLAVYNEQFF
CDR3nt: TGTGCCAGCAGCTTAGCAGTTTACAATGAGCAGTTCTTC

j_gene: TRBJ1-2
v_gene: TRBV27
abundance: few
d_gene: .
CDR3aa: CASSLSGQYDYGYTF
CDR3nt: TGTGCCAGCAGTTTATCGGGGCAGTACGACTATGGCTACACCTTC

j_gene: TRBJ2-3
v_gene: TRBV7-9
abundance: .
d_gene: TRBD1
CDR3aa: CASSFLTGQGGDTQYF
CDR3nt: TGTGCCAGCAGCTTTCTTACCGGACAGGGGGGTGATACGCAGTATTTT

j_gene: TRBJ1-1
v_gene: TRBV4-3
abundance: .
d_gene: .
CDR3aa: CASSQRHGLNTEAFF
CDR3nt: TGCGCCAGCAGCCAACGGCACGGCCTGAACACTGAAGCTTTCTTT

j_gene: TRBJ2-7
v_gene: TRBV28
abundance: many
d_gene: .
CDR3aa: CASYSYQADGEYF
CDR3nt: TGTGCCAGTTACAGTTACCAAGCGGATGGGGAGTACTTC

j_gene: TRBJ2-1
v_gene: TRBV7-9
abundance: .
d_gene: TRBD2
CDR3aa: CASSLGQAGPGEQFF
CDR3nt: TGTGCCAGCAGCTTAGGACAAGCGGGACCCGGTGAGCAGTTCTTC

j_gene: TRBJ2-7
v_gene: TRBV2
abundance: .
d_gene: .
CDR3aa: CASSEPSRGGGYYEQYF
CDR3nt: TGTGCCAGCAGTGAACCGAGCAGGGGAGGGGGATATTACGAGCAGTACTTC

j_gene: TRBJ2-1
v_gene: TRBV6-1
abundance: many
d_gene: TRBD2
CDR3aa: CASSERSSNTLTSGGPWGDNEQFF
CDR3nt: TGTGCCAGCAGTGAACGCTCCAGCAACACCTTGACTAGCGGGGGGCCTTGGGGGGACAATGAGCAGTTCTTC

j_gene: TRBJ1-2
v_gene: TRBV7-9
abundance: .
d_gene: TRBD1
CDR3aa: CASSSENRGRGYTF
CDR3nt: TGTGCCAGCAGCTCTGAAAACAGGGGTAGGGGCTACACCTTC

j_gene: TRBJ1-5
v_gene: TRBV5-1
abundance: few
d_gene: TRBD1
CDR3aa: CASSLGDRGRGEAQHF
CDR3nt: TGCGCCAGCAGCTTGGGAGACAGGGGACGGGGGGAAGCCCAGCATTTT

j_gene: TRBJ2-7
v_gene: TRBV12-3/TRBV12-4
abundance: .
d_gene: TRBD1
CDR3aa: CASSSNTPGQGVHEQYF
CDR3nt: TGTGCCAGCAGTTCTAATACTCCGGGACAGGGCGTCCACGAGCAGTACTTC

j_gene: TRBJ2-3
v_gene: TRBV20-1
abundance: many
d_gene: .
CDR3aa: CSARNPPEGTDTQYF
CDR3nt: TGCAGTGCTAGAAACCCTCCCGAGGGCACAGATACGCAGTATTTT

j_gene: TRBJ2-1
v_gene: TRBV6-1
abundance: many
d_gene: TRBD2
CDR3aa: CASTEAAGNYNEQFF
CDR3nt: TGTGCCAGCACAGAGGCAGCGGGGAACTACAATGAGCAGTTCTTC

j_gene: TRBJ2-1
v_gene: TRBV3-1
abundance: .
d_gene: .
CDR3aa: CASSQDVRVPYNEQFF
CDR3nt: TGTGCCAGCAGCCAAGACGTACGGGTTCCCTACAATGAGCAGTTCTTC

j_gene: TRBJ2-7
v_gene: TRBV5-1
abundance: few
d_gene: TRBD2
CDR3aa: CASSQGLAGGLYSYEQYF
CDR3nt: TGCGCCAGCAGCCAGGGACTAGCGGGAGGCCTTTACTCCTACGAGCAGTACTTC

j_gene: TRBJ2-3
v_gene: TRBV7-2
abundance: many
d_gene: TRBD1
CDR3aa: CASSLASGSGQGDADTQYF
CDR3nt: TGTGCCAGCAGCTTAGCTTCGGGGTCAGGGCAGGGGGACGCAGATACGCAGTATTTT

j_gene: TRBJ1-2
v_gene: TRBV20-1
abundance: few
d_gene: TRBD1
CDR3aa: CSARGGGQGLGYTF
CDR3nt: TGCAGTGCTAGAGGGGGGGGACAGGGCTTAGGCTACACCTTC

j_gene: TRBJ2-1
v_gene: TRBV6-2/TRBV6-3
abundance: few
d_gene: TRBD2
CDR3aa: CASSPLAGGPGSPAGLNEQFF
CDR3nt: TGTGCCAGCAGTCCACTAGCGGGAGGGCCAGGGTCCCCCGCGGGTCTCAATGAGCAGTTCTTC